The 8 T cell receptor beta chains presented below share a single source sample, sequenced in a study of T cells in tumors after PD-1 blockade. TCRdb's copy holds only in-frame clones and misses some; the assay was immunoSEQ multiplex PCR. The sample yields approximately 45,000 clones, under 85% seen once. Specimen: PBMCs, collected before anti-PD-1 therapy. The receptors derive from a human donor with advanced basal cell or squamous cell carcinoma (not recorded which).

The genes are TRBV5-6 and TRBJ1-6; no reliable D call. The length of the CDR3 is 13 residues. Germline V CDR1 and CDR2: SGHDT, YYEEEE. V shed 4 bases and J shed 3 bases, with 5 bases lying between them. The CDR3 DNA sequence: TGTGCCAGCAGCAAAATCTATAATTCACCCCTCCACTTT. Protein product: CASSKIYNSPLHF. The whole variable domain, filled in from reference TRBV5-6 and TRBJ1-6, reads DAGVTQSPTHLIKTRGQQVTLRCSPKSGHDTVSWYQQALGQGPQFIFQYYEEEERQRGNFPDRFSGHQFPNYSSELNVNALLLGDSALYLCASSKIYNSPLHFGNGTRLTVT.

The chain has TRBV19 and TRBJ1-6; no firm D call. Germline V gene sequence: CDR1 LNHDA, CDR2 SQIVND (reference sequence). The CDR3 loop spans 16 amino acids. V lost 1 base and J lost 5, with 12 bases in between. As DNA, the CDR3 is TGTGCCAGTAGTATAGGTGGGCCGCTGAATAATTCACCCCTCCACTTT. It encodes CASSIGGPLNNSPLHF.

The V and J genes are TRBV7-9 and TRBJ2-2; 10 nucleotides match TRBD2. Per the germline V gene, CDR1 is SEHNR and CDR2 is FQNEAQ (reference sequence). J lost 2 bases, V lost 1 base, and 7 bases had no gene match. The CDR3 spans 18 residues. The CDR3 loop is CASSLVAGGAINTGELFF. The CDR3 nucleotides are TGTGCCAGCAGCTTAGTAGCGGGAGGCGCAATCAACACCGGGGAGCTGTTTTTT.

The genes are TRBV6-6 and TRBJ2-3, with 11 bases lining up with TRBD2. CDR1 and CDR2 from the germline V gene are MNHNY and SVGAGI (reference sequence). The CDR3 sequence is 17 residues long. V lost 5 bases, J lost 3 bases, and 10 bases stayed unmatched. The chain's CDR3 is CASSHGTSGGLTDTQYF. The CDR3 nucleotides read TGTGCCAGCAGTCACGGTACTAGCGGGGGCCTGACAGATACGCAGTATTTT.

The chain combines TRBV15 with TRBJ2-1; D remains unclear. This CDR3 is built from 13 residues. Looked up from germline, CDR1 is LNHNV and CDR2 is YYDKDF (reference sequence). V was clipped by 3 bases and J by 0 bases, with 3 bases between them. Here the CDR3 DNA reads TGTGCCACCAGCAGCAGCTCCTACAATGAGCAGTTCTTC. This sequence encodes CATSSSSYNEQFF. Full variable domain (remainder filled in from reference TRBV15 and TRBJ2-1): DAMVIQNPRYQVTQFGKPVTLSCSQTLNHNVMYWYQQKSSQAPKLLFHYYDKDFNNEADTPDNFQSRRPNTSFCFLDIRSPGLGDTAMYLCATSSSSYNEQFFGPGTRLTVL.

The V and J genes are TRBV3-1 (or the pseudogene TRBV3-2) and TRBJ2-7; the D is unclear. The V end lost 4 bases, the J end lost 4 bases, and 17 bases lay between the germline ends. This CDR3 is built from 15 residues. The V gene's germline CDR1 is LGHDT and CDR2 YNNKEL (reference sequence). The chain's CDR3 is CASSPVMSVGYEQYF. CDR3 in DNA: TGTGCCAGCAGCCCTGTGATGAGCGTGGGTTACGAGCAGTACTTC.

This chain joins TRBV19 and TRBJ2-1, with TRBD2 matching 7 bases. Losses at the gene ends were 3 bases for V and 6 bases for J; bases not matched to a gene: 8. This CDR3 comprises 15 residues. Germline V CDR1 and CDR2: LNHDA, SQIVND (reference sequence). This CDR3 reads CASSILGGDVNEQFF. CDR3 in DNA: TGTGCCAGTAGTATTCTTGGGGGGGACGTCAATGAGCAGTTCTTC. Complete variable domain (other parts from reference TRBV19 and TRBJ2-1): DGGITQSPKYLFRKEGQNVTLSCEQNLNHDAMYWYRQDPGQGLRLIYYSQIVNDFQKGDIAEGYSVSREKKESFPLTVTSAQKNPTAFYLCASSILGGDVNEQFFGPGTRLTVL.

The chain links TRBV2 to TRBJ1-2; D is perhaps TRBD1 (5 bases). The length of the CDR3 is 16 residues. V was pared by 3 bases and J by 1 base, with 15 bases between. CDR1 and CDR2 from the germline V gene are SNHLY and FYNNEI. The DNA for the CDR3 is TGTGCCAGCAGTGAGCTCGGTGGGGGACTTAACTATGGCTACACCTTC. Protein sequence: CASSELGGGLNYGYTF.